Sequencing of this T cell receptor (beta chain) was carried out in a study of shared clonotypes between healthy human individuals. There are 16 residues in the CDR3. Germline V lookup: CDR1 SGHAT, CDR2 FQNNGV. The germline V and J ends were trimmed by 1 base and 0 bases, with 9 bases remaining between them. An assay was performed, and its level was deep. The method was immunoSEQ multiplex PCR; TCRdb's version includes in-frame clones alone and lacks a portion of them. The sample has about 480,000 clones; almost 80% are singletons. Specimen: PBMCs. The V and J genes are TRBV11-2 and TRBJ2-2; the D gene is possibly TRBD2 (6 bases). This TCR was sampled from a woman in her thirties or forties in good health. Some clones in this sample may be carry-over from other donors' samples. CDR3 sequence: CASSLGAGTNTGELFF. As DNA, the CDR3 is TGTGCCAGCAGCTTAGGAGCGGGTACGAACACCGGGGAGCTGTTTTTT.